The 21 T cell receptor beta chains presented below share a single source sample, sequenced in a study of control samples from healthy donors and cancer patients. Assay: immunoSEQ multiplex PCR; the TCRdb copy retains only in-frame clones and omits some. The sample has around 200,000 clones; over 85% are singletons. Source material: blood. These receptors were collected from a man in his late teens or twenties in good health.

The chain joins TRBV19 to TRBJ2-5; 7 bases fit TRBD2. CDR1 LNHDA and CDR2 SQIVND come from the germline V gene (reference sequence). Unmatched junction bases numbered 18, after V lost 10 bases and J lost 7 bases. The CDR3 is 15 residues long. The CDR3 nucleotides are TGTGCCACCTCAAAATCGGCACTAGCGAGGAGGACCCAGTACTTC. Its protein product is CATSKSALARRTQYF.

CDR3 bases: TGCGCCAGCAACTTCCCCGAGATTGGCAATGAGCAGTTCTTC. Protein sequence: CASNFPEIGNEQFF. This rearrangement joins TRBV5-1 to TRBJ2-1; D not resolved. Trimming stripped 6 bases from V and 6 bases from J, with 16 bases between. Germline V gene sequence: CDR1 SGHRS, CDR2 YFSETQ. The CDR3 covers 14 residues.

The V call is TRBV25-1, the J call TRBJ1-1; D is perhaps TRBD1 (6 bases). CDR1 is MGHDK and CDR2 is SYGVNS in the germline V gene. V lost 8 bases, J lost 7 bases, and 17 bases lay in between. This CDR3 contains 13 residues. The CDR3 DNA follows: TGTGCCAGCGGGCCCCCCGGGGGCGGTGAAGCTTTCTTT. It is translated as CASGPPGGGEAFF.

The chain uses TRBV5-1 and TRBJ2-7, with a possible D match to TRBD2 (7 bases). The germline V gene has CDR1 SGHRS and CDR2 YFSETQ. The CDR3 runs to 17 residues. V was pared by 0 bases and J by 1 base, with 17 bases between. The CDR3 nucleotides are TGCGCCAGCAGCTTGGCCGGGGGGCTAGCGAATTCCTACGAGCAGTACTTC. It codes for CASSLAGGLANSYEQYF.

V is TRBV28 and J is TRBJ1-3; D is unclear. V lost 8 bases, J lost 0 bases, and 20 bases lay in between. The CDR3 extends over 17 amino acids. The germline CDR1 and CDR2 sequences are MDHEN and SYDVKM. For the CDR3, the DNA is TGTGCCAGCCTCTCCGGAACAGCCCTTAGCTCTGGAAACACCATATATTTT. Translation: CASLSGTALSSGNTIYF.

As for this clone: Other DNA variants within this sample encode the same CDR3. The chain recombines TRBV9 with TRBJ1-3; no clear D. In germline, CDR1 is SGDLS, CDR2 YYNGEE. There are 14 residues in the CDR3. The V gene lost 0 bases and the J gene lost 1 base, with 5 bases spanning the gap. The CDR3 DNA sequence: TGTGCCAGCAGCGTAGGCAGTTCTGGAAACACCATATATTTT. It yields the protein CASSVGSSGNTIYF.

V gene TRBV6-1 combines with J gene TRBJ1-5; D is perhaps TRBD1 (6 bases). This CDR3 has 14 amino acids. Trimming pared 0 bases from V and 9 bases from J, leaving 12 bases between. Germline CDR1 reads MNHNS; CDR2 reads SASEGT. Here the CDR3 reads CASSEAGGLRPQHF. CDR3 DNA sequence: TGTGCCAGCAGTGAAGCGGGGGGGCTTAGGCCCCAGCATTTT.

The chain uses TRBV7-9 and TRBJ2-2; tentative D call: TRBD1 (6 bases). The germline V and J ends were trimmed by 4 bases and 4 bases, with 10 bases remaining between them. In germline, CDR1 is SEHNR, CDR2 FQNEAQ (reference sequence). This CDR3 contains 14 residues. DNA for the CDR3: TGTGCCAGCAGCTACAGGGTGGGCACCGGGGAGCTGTTTTTT. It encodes CASSYRVGTGELFF.

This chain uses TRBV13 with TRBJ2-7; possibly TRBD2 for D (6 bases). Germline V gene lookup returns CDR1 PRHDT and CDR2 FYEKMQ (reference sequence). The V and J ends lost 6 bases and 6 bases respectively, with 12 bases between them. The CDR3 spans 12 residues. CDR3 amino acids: CASSWGVGEQYF. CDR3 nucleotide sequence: TGTGCCAGCAGTTGGGGGGTCGGCGAGCAGTACTTC.

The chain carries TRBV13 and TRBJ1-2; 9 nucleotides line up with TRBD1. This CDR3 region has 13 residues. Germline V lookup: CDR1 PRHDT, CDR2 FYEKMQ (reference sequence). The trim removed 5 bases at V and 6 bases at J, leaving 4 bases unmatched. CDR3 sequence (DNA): TGTGCCAGCAGCCCCGACAGGGGGAATGGCTACACCTTC. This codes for CASSPDRGNGYTF.

The CDR3 nucleotides are TGTGCCAGCTATCGACAGGGGGCGACTGAAGCTTTCTTT. Residues: CASYRQGATEAFF. The chain couples TRBV6-6 to TRBJ1-1; 10 nucleotides line up with TRBD1. The CDR3 sequence is 13 residues long. Germline V gene data show CDR1 as MNHNY and CDR2 as SVGAGI (reference sequence). J was trimmed by 5 bases and V by 8 bases; bases with no gene match: 5.

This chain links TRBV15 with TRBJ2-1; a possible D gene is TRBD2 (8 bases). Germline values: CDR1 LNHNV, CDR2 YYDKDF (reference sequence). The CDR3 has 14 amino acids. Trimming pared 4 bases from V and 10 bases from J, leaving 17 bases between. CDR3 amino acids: CATSTGGARGEQFF. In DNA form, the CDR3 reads TGTGCCACCAGCACCGGGGGGGCCAGGGGGGAGCAGTTCTTC. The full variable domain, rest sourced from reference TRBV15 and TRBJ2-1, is DAMVIQNPRYQVTQFGKPVTLSCSQTLNHNVMYWYQQKSSQAPKLLFHYYDKDFNNEADTPDNFQSRRPNTSFCFLDIRSPGLGDTAMYLCATSTGGARGEQFFGPGTRLTVL.

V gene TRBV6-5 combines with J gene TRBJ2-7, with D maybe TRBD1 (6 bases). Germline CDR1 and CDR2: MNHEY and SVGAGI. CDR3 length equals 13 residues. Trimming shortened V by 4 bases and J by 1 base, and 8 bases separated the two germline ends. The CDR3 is CASSSTGSYEQYF. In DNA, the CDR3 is TGTGCCAGCAGTTCGACAGGATCCTACGAGCAGTACTTC.

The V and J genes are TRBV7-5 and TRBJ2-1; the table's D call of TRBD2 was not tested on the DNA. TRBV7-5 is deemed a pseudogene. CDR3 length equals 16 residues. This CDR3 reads CVRSCLAGETNNEQFF. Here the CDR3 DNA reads TGTGTCAGAAGCTGTTTAGCGGGCGAAACCAACAATGAGCAGTTCTTC.

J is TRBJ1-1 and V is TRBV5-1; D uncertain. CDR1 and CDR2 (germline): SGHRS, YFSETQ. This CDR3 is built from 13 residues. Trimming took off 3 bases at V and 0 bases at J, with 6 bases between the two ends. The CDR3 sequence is CASSSTMNTEAFF. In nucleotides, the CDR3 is TGCGCCAGCAGCTCAACCATGAACACTGAAGCTTTCTTT.

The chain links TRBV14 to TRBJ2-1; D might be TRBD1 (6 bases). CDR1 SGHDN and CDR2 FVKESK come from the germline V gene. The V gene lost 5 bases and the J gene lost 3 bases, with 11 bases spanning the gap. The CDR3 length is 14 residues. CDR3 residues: CASSFRDIYNEQFF. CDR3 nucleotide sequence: TGTGCCAGCAGCTTCCGGGACATCTACAATGAGCAGTTCTTC.

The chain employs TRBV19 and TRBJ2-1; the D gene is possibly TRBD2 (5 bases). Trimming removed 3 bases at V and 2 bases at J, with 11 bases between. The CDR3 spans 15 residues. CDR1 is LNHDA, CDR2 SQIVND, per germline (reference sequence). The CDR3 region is CASSISRGPYNEQFF. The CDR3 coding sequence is TGTGCCAGTAGTATCTCCCGGGGTCCCTACAATGAGCAGTTCTTC.

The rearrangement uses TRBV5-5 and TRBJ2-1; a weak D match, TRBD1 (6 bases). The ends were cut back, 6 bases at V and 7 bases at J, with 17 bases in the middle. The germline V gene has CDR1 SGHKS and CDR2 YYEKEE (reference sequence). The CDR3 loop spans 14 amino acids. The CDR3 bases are TGTGCCAGCACCGGTAGGGGGATTTGGAATGAGCAGTTCTTC. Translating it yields CASTGRGIWNEQFF.

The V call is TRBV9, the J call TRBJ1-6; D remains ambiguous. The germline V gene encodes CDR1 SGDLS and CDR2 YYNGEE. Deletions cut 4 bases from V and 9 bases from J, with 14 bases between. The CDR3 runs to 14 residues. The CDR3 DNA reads TGTGCCAGCAGCACTCAAACAAGCGGTTCACCCCTCCACTTT. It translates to CASSTQTSGSPLHF.

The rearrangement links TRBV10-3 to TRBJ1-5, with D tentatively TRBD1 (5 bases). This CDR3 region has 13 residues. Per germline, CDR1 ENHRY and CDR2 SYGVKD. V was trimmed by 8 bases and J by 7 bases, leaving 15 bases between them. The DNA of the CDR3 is TGTGCCATCGGCGGGGCCCAGAACCAGCCCCAGCATTTT. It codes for CAIGGAQNQPQHF.

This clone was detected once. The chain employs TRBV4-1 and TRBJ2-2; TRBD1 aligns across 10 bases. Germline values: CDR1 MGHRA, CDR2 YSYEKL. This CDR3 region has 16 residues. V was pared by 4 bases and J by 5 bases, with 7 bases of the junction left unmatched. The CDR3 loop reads CASSRFGTGVTGELFF. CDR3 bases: TGCGCCAGCAGCCGTTTCGGGACAGGGGTAACCGGGGAGCTGTTTTTT.